This T cell receptor (beta chain) was sequenced for a study of shared clonotypes between healthy human individuals. Remarks on this clone: The sample holds other DNA sequences that translate to the same CDR3.

Caucasian adults residing in Nashville, Tennessee made up all the donors. Original processing methods: ImmunoSEQ yielded junction-only sequences lacking quality scores, so filtering differed. TCRdb's copy holds only in-frame clones and misses some; the assay was immunoSEQ multiplex PCR. V and J calls and clone size come straight from that table; D and trimming were deduced from the DNA. Of millions of clones listed, just over 90% are singletons. The CDR3 is 14 amino acids. CDR1 is SGHNT and CDR2 is YYREEE in the germline V gene (reference sequence). V was pared by 0 bases and J by 1 base, with 7 bases between.

The rearrangement joins TRBV5-4 to TRBJ1-1; possibly TRBD1 for D (5 bases). This sequence originates from a man aged 18 to 35 in good health. Sequencing was performed on naive CD4+ T cells sorted from blood. Subset meaning: CD45RA+ positively selected. The chain's CDR3 is CASSLVGQNTEAFF. CDR3 DNA: TGTGCCAGCAGCTTGGTAGGACAGAACACTGAAGCTTTCTTT.